The 24 T cell receptor beta chains presented below share a single source sample, sequenced in a study of cytomegalovirus exposure and HLA in healthy donors. PCR primers comprised 60 Vbeta and 13 Jbeta primers. The method was immunoSEQ multiplex PCR; TCRdb's version includes in-frame clones alone and lacks a portion of them. The profile shows approximately 180,000 clones, approximately 72% of them singletons. The sequencing sample was made of PBMCs. These receptors originate from a human donor in good health.

V usage is TRBV11-2 and J usage is TRBJ1-6; unclear D gene. CDR3 size: 12 residues. Germline loops: CDR1 SGHAT, CDR2 FQNNGV. The V end was cut by 4 bases, the J end by 14 bases, with 12 bases between. In nucleotides, the CDR3 is TGTGCCAGCAGCTCCCCCGGGATCACCCTCCACTTT. This encodes CASSSPGITLHF.

V gene TRBV2 combines with J gene TRBJ2-2, with 12 nucleotides matching TRBD2. Per the germline V gene, CDR1 is SNHLY and CDR2 is FYNNEI. Trimming cost V 4 bases and J 4 bases; bases outside gene matches: 7. This CDR3 region has 17 residues. The CDR3 sequence is CASSALAGGHGTGELFF. CDR3 DNA sequence: TGTGCCAGCAGTGCCCTAGCGGGGGGGCACGGCACCGGGGAGCTGTTTTTT.

This sequence joins TRBV6-4 and TRBJ2-3; TRBD1 might be the D (7 bases). The CDR3 spans 16 residues. V lost 4 bases and J lost 3, with 17 bases in between. Germline CDR1 reads MRHNA; CDR2 reads SNTAGT. As DNA, the CDR3 is TGTGCCAGCAGTGTCGACTCAGGGGGGAGAACAGATACGCAGTATTTT. As protein: CASSVDSGGRTDTQYF.

V is TRBV5-6 and J is TRBJ1-5; 7 nucleotides align to TRBD1. This CDR3 spans 14 amino acids. V was clipped by 4 bases and J by 5 bases; unmatched bases: 6. The germline V gene encodes CDR1 SGHDT and CDR2 YYEEEE. The CDR3 here is CASSPGTVDQPQHF. The CDR3, as DNA: TGTGCCAGCAGCCCCGGGACAGTTGATCAGCCCCAGCATTTT.

The chain carries TRBV19 and TRBJ2-7; D may be TRBD1 (5 bases). Germline V gene data show CDR1 as LNHDA and CDR2 as SQIVND (reference sequence). CDR3 length: 16 residues. V shed 6 bases and J shed 2 bases, with 20 bases lying between them. The CDR3 sequence is CASSRSPGMGTYEQYF. CDR3 bases: TGTGCCAGTAGCCGTTCCCCAGGGATGGGGACCTACGAGCAGTACTTC.

This chain's CDR3 is CASSPVSLAEGETQYF. The CDR3 DNA reads TGTGCCAGCTCACCAGTGTCACTAGCGGAGGGAGAGACCCAGTACTTC. This rearrangement joins TRBV18 to TRBJ2-5, with 8 bases aligning to TRBD2. Germline V gives CDR1 KGHSH, CDR2 LQKENI. V was clipped by 2 bases and J by 4 bases; unmatched bases: 9. The CDR3 consists of 16 residues.

This chain joins TRBV15 and TRBJ2-4; weak D call: TRBD1 (6 bases). From germline, CDR1 is LNHNV and CDR2 YYDKDF (reference sequence). The CDR3 totals 15 residues. The ends were cut back, 0 bases at V and 5 bases at J, with 11 bases in the middle. In DNA form, the CDR3 reads TGTGCCACCAGCAGAGATACTAGGACAGAAAACATTCAGTACTTC. It specifies CATSRDTRTENIQYF.

This chain uses TRBV2 with TRBJ2-3; a weak D match, TRBD2 (6 bases). Per the germline V gene, CDR1 is SNHLY and CDR2 is FYNNEI. The length of the CDR3 is 14 residues. The V end was cut by 11 bases, the J end by 5 bases, with 20 bases between. The CDR3 spells CACRWRASGDTQYF. As DNA, the CDR3 is TGTGCCTGCCGTTGGAGGGCGAGTGGAGATACGCAGTATTTT.

This clone occurred a few times. The chain uses TRBV6-1 and TRBJ2-5, with a weak D call TRBD1 (6 bases). The J call may be faulty, since TRBJ2-7 better matches the DNA end. The CDR3 spans 14 residues. In germline, CDR1 is MNHNS, CDR2 SASEGT. Here the CDR3 reads CASRAGQIAYEQYF. CDR3 nucleotides: TGTGCCAGCAGAGCTGGACAGATCGCCTACGAGCAGTACTTC.

This chain joins TRBV19 and TRBJ2-1; 8 bases are shared with TRBD2. The V segment lost 3 bases and the J segment 8 bases; nucleotides outside the gene matches: 12. The CDR3 consists of 16 residues. Germline V gene lookup returns CDR1 LNHDA and CDR2 SQIVND (reference sequence). This CDR3 is CASSIKAGVGTDEQFF. CDR3 DNA sequence: TGTGCCAGTAGTATTAAAGCGGGGGTGGGTACTGATGAGCAGTTCTTC.

This clone was seen repeatedly, ten times or more. The CDR3 spells CASSVGGVDTEAFF. The DNA of the CDR3 is TGTGCCAGCAGTGTAGGCGGGGTAGACACTGAAGCTTTCTTT. V usage is TRBV2 and J usage is TRBJ1-1, with D hard to call. The germline V and J ends were trimmed by 4 bases and 3 bases, with 12 bases remaining between them. Germline-derived CDR1 and CDR2 are SNHLY and FYNNEI. CDR3 length: 14 residues.

This chain uses TRBV7-2 with TRBJ2-7; a possible D gene is TRBD2 (6 bases). Deletions cut 6 bases from V and 5 bases from J, with 14 bases between. CDR1 SGHTA and CDR2 FQGNSA come from the germline V gene. This CDR3 comprises 13 residues. This CDR3 is CASSRVGEDEQYF. In nucleotides, the CDR3 is TGTGCCAGCAGTCGGGTGGGGGAGGACGAGCAGTACTTC.

V is TRBV2 and J is TRBJ1-5; weak D call: TRBD1 (6 bases). The V end lost 9 bases, the J end lost 0 bases, and 18 bases lay between the germline ends. CDR1 is SNHLY and CDR2 is FYNNEI in the germline V gene. This CDR3 spans 16 amino acids. The CDR3 sequence: CASLRDIAYSNQPQHF. DNA of the CDR3: TGTGCCAGTCTCCGGGACATAGCTTATAGCAATCAGCCCCAGCATTTT.

The chain employs TRBV4-1 and TRBJ2-7; D is possibly TRBD1 (5 bases). Trimming removed 2 bases at V and 2 bases at J, with 10 bases between. Germline V lookup: CDR1 MGHRA, CDR2 YSYEKL. The length of the CDR3 is 14 residues. The CDR3 sequence is CASSQQTVTYEQYF. Written as DNA, the CDR3 is TGCGCCAGCAGCCAACAGACAGTAACCTACGAGCAGTACTTC.

The chain has TRBV9 and TRBJ2-3; TRBD2 might be the D (5 bases). The CDR3 has 16 residues. Germline CDR1 SGDLS, CDR2 YYNGEE. The V gene lost 4 bases and the J gene lost 2 bases, with 17 bases spanning the gap. CDR3 in amino acids: CASSFPSAGNTDTQYF. CDR3 coding DNA: TGTGCCAGCAGCTTTCCGTCGGCGGGCAACACAGATACGCAGTATTTT.

This clone appeared a single time. The chain recombines TRBV5-1 with TRBJ1-2; D is unresolved. There are 15 residues in the CDR3. V lost 4 bases and J lost 1, with 14 bases in between. The germline CDR1 and CDR2 sequences are SGHRS and YFSETQ. The CDR3 DNA sequence: TGCGCCAGCAGCCCCACAGAAGCCTTTAACTATGGCTACACCTTC. It translates to CASSPTEAFNYGYTF.

This rearrangement joins TRBV19 to TRBJ2-7; the D gene is possibly TRBD2 (7 bases). The CDR3 covers 15 residues. CDR1 is LNHDA, CDR2 SQIVND, per germline (reference sequence). With 3 bases removed from V and 3 bases from J, the gap between germline ends came to 15 bases. CDR3: CASSILRGGSYEQYF. The DNA for the CDR3 is TGTGCCAGTAGTATCCTCAGGGGAGGGAGCTACGAGCAGTACTTC. Together with reference TRBV19 and TRBJ2-7, the CDR3 gives the full variable domain: DGGITQSPKYLFRKEGQNVTLSCEQNLNHDAMYWYRQDPGQGLRLIYYSQIVNDFQKGDIAEGYSVSREKKESFPLTVTSAQKNPTAFYLCASSILRGGSYEQYFGPGTRLTVT.

This rearrangement joins TRBV6-1 to TRBJ2-5; 10 bases are shared with TRBD1. The last part of the DNA fits TRBJ2-7 better; the J call may be wrong. The CDR3 is made up of 16 amino acids. Germline V gene data show CDR1 as MNHNS and CDR2 as SASEGT. This chain's CDR3 is CASSVHPRDRGYEQYF. Written as DNA, the CDR3 is TGTGCCAGCAGTGTCCACCCCCGGGACAGGGGCTACGAGCAGTACTTC.

J is TRBJ2-5 and V is TRBV30; D remains ambiguous. There are 14 residues in the CDR3. The germline CDR1 and CDR2 sequences are GTSNPN and SVGIG (reference sequence). V dropped 0 bases and J dropped 2 bases, with 10 bases sitting between them. The CDR3 region has the DNA TGTGCCTGGAGTGTTGGTGACTTACAAGAGACCCAGTACTTC. Translation gives CAWSVGDLQETQYF.

The chain carries TRBV7-9 and TRBJ2-5; 9 bases fit TRBD2. J gave up 4 bases and V 2 bases, and 5 bases lay outside the gene matches. Per the germline V gene, CDR1 is SEHNR and CDR2 is FQNEAQ (reference sequence). This CDR3 has 15 amino acids. The CDR3 DNA reads as TGTGCCAGCAGCTTATCCGCGGGGGGGCTAGAGACCCAGTACTTC. As protein: CASSLSAGGLETQYF. The full variable domain, in which reference TRBV7-9 and TRBJ2-5 provide the parts outside the CDR3, is DTGVSQNPRHKITKRGQNVTFRCDPISEHNRLYWYRQTLGQGPEFLTYFQNEAQLEKSRLLSDRFSAERPKGSFSTLEIQRTEQGDSAMYLCASSLSAGGLETQYFGPGTRLLVL.

The V call is TRBV19, the J call TRBJ1-5; maybe TRBD1 (6 bases). Germline V gene data show CDR1 as LNHDA and CDR2 as SQIVND (reference sequence). Trimming took 4 bases from V and 3 from J, leaving 19 bases between them. This CDR3 is 17 amino acids long. This CDR3 reads CASSTNGRGWDNQPQHF. The CDR3 coding sequence is TGTGCCAGTAGTACCAACGGCAGGGGCTGGGACAATCAGCCCCAGCATTTT.

The chain joins TRBV4-1 to TRBJ2-5; D is unclear. Germline CDR1 and CDR2: MGHRA and YSYEKL. This CDR3 region has 15 residues. Trimming pared 0 bases from V and 4 bases from J, leaving 12 bases between. CDR3 nucleotides: TGCGCCAGCAGCCAAGATCGCGGTTTTCTAGAGACCCAGTACTTC. Its translation is CASSQDRGFLETQYF.

This rearrangement joins TRBV19 to TRBJ1-2, with D tentatively TRBD1 (5 bases). This CDR3 region has 13 residues. V lost 11 bases to trimming and J lost 2 bases, with 15 bases between them. Germline V gene lookup returns CDR1 LNHDA and CDR2 SQIVND (reference sequence). In nucleotides, the CDR3 is TGTGCCGTCACTGGGGCTGCGAACTATGGCTACACCTTC. Translation gives CAVTGAANYGYTF.

This chain connects TRBV6-1 to TRBJ2-7; the D gene is possibly TRBD1 (6 bases). The V and J ends lost 5 bases and 3 bases respectively, with 11 bases between them. CDR3 length: 13 amino acids. The germline gives CDR1 MNHNS, CDR2 SASEGT. The CDR3 DNA follows: TGTGCCAGCAGTCTAGACAGGCGCTACGAGCAGTACTTC. Its protein product is CASSLDRRYEQYF.